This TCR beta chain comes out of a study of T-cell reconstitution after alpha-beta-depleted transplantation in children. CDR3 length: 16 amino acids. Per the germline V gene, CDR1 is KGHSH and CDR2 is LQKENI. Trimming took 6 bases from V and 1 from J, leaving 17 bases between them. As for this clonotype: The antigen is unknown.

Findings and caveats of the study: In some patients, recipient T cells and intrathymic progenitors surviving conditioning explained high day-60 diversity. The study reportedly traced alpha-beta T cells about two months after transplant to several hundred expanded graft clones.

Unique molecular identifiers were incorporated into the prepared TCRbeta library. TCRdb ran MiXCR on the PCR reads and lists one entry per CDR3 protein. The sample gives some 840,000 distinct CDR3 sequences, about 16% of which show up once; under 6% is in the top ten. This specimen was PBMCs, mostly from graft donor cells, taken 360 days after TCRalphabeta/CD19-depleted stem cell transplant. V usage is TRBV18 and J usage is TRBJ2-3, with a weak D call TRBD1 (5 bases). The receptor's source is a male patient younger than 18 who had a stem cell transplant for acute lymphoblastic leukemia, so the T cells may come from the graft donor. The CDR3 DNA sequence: TGTGCCAGCTCCCGGCAAGGGGCTAAAGGCACAGATACGCAGTATTTT. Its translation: CASSRQGAKGTDTQYF.